This T cell receptor (beta chain) was captured by sequencing in a study of cytomegalovirus exposure and HLA in healthy donors. Across the study: Out of several hundred genotyped donors, approximately 84% belonged to the Caucasian-associated ancestry cluster. Findings and limits, study-wide: Whilst most TCR sequences proved rare, a subset of public TCRs occurred across many donors. As a later analysis revealed, the rate of TCR association differed by HLA locus, with DRB1 most and HLA-C fewest. Most subjects had HLA-A and HLA-B alleles reportedly predicted accurately by TCR beta sequences.

The PCR ran on 60 Vbeta and 13 Jbeta primers. Profiling relied on immunoSEQ multiplex PCR, and the TCRdb table lists in-frame clones only, not all of them. The table has roughly 160,000 clones, around 82% seen once. Remarks on this clone: The antigen is undetermined.

The germline V gene has CDR1 MGHRA and CDR2 YSYEKL. Trimming took 0 bases from V and 3 from J, leaving 9 bases between them. This CDR3 spans 15 amino acids. The clonotype originates from a man in his thirties or forties in good health and CMV-seronegative. Sequencing was performed on PBMCs. J is TRBJ1-5 and V is TRBV4-1; the D is unclear. CDR3 DNA: TGCGCCAGCAGCCAAGATCTACCTTACAATCAGCCCCAGCATTTT. Translation gives CASSQDLPYNQPQHF.